The entry below gives a single TCR beta chain sequence along with its context. This sample was included in a study of blood T cells in healthy people across ages. Germline V gives CDR1 SGHTA, CDR2 FQGNSA. CDR3 length: 14 amino acids. V lost 2 bases and J lost 10, with 15 bases in between. Caucasian, healthy and from Russia, the donors were aged between roughly 6 and 95. RNA extraction gave at least 5.5 micrograms of total RNA per sample. It was with a sample-barcoded 5' primer and a J-beta primer mix that a second PCR of roughly 7 to 12 cycles was run. A single record per CDR3 protein comes from TCRdb applying MiXCR to the 5' RACE reads. The table has hundreds of thousands of distinct CDR3 sequences, around 48% seen once.

The TCR sequence derives from a man in his thirties or forties in good health. Source material: blood. The chain has TRBV7-2 and TRBJ2-1; possible D gene TRBD2, 6 bases. The CDR3 reads CASSLSTSILEQFF. CDR3 nucleotide sequence: TGTGCCAGCAGCTTAAGCACTAGCATCCTCGAGCAGTTCTTC. The full variable domain, completed using reference TRBV7-2 and TRBJ2-1, is GAGVSQSPSNKVTEKGKDVELRCDPISGHTALYWYRQSLGQGLEFLIYFQGNSAPDKSGLPSDRFSAERTGGSVSTLTIQRTQQEDSAVYLCASSLSTSILEQFFGPGTRLTVL.